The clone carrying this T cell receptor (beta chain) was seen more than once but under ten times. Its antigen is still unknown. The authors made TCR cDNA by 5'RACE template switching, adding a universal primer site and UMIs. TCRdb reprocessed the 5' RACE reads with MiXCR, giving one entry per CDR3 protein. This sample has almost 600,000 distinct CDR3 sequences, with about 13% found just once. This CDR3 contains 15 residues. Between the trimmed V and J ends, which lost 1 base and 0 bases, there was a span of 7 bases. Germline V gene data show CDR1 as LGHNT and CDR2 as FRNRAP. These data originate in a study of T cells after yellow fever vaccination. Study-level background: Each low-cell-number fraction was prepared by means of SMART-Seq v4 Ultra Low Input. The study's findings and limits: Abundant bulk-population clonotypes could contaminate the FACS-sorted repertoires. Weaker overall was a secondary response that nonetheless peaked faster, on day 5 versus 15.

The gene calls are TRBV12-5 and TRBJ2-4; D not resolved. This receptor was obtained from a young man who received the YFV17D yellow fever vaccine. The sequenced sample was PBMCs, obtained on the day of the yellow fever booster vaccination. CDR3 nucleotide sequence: TGTGCTAGTGGTTTGGGAGGAGTAGCCAAAAACATTCAGTACTTC. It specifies CASGLGGVAKNIQYF.